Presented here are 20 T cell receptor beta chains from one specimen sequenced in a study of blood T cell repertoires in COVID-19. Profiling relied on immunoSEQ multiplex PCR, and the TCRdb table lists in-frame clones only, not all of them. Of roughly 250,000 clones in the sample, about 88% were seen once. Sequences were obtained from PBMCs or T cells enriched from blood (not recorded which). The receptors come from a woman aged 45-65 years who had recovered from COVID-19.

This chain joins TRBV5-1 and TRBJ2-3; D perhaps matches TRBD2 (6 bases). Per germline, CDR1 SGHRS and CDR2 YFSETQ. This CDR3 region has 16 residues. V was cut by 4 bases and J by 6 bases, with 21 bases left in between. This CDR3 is CASSQGGVARGDTQYF. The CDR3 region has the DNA TGCGCCAGCAGCCAGGGTGGGGTCGCCCGGGGGGATACGCAGTATTTT. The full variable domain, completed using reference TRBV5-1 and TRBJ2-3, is KAGVTQTPRYLIKTRGQQVTLSCSPISGHRSVSWYQQTPGQGLQFLFEYFSETQRNKGNFPGRFSGRQFSNSRSEMNVSTLELGDSALYLCASSQGGVARGDTQYFGPGTRLTVL.

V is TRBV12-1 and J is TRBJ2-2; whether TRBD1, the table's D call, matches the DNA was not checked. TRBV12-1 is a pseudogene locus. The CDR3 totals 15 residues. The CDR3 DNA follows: TGTGCCAGCAGCGTCCGGACAGGGAGCACCGGGGAGCTGTTTTTT. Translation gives CASSVRTGSTGELFF.

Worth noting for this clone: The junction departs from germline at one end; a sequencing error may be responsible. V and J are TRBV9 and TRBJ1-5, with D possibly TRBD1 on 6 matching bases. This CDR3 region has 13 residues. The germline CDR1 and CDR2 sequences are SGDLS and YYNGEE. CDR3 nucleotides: TGTGCCAGCAGCGTAACAGGGAATCCGCCCCAGCATTTT. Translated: CASSVTGNPPQHF.

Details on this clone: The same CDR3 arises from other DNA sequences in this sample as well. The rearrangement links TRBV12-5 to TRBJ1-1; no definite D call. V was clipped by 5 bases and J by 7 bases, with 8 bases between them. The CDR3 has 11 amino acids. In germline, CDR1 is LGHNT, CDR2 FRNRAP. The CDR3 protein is CASGTGFEAFF. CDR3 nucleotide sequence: TGTGCTAGTGGTACGGGGTTTGAAGCTTTCTTT.

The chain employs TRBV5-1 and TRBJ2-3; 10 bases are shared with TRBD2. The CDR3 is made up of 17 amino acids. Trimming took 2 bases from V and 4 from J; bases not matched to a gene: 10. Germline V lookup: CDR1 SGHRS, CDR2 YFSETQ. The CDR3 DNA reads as TGCGCCAGCAGCTTAGTCCCAGCGGGAGGGTCCGCAGATACGCAGTATTTT. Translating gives CASSLVPAGGSADTQYF.

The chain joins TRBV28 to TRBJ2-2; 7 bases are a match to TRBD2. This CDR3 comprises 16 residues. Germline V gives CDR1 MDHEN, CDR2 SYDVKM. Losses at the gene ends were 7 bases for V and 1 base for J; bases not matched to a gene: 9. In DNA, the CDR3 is TGTGCCAGCATTCAGCCCGGGACTAAGAACACCGGGGAGCTGTTTTTT. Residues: CASIQPGTKNTGELFF.

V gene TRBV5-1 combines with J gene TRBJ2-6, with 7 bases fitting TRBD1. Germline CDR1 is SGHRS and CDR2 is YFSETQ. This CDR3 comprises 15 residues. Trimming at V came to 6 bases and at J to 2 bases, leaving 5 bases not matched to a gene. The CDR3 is CASNSGQPGANVLTF. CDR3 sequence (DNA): TGCGCCAGCAACTCGGGACAGCCTGGGGCCAACGTCCTGACTTTC.

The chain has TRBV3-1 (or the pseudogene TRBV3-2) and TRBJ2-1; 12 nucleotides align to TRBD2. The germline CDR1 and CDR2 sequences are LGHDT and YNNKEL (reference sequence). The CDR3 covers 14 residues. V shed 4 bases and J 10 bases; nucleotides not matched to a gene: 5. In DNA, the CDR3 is TGTGCCAGCAGCCTACTAGCGGGAGGATCCGAGCAGTTCTTC. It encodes CASSLLAGGSEQFF.

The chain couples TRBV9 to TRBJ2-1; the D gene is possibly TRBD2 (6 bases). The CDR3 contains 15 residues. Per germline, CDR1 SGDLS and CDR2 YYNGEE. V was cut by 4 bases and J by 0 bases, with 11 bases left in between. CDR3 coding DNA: TGTGCCAGCAGCTCACGGGACTTCTCCTACAATGAGCAGTTCTTC. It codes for CASSSRDFSYNEQFF.

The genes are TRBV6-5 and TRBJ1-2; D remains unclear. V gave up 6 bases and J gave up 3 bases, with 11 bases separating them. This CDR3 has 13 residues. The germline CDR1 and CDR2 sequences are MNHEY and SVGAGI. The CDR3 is CASRDPRDYGYTF. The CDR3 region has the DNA TGTGCCAGCAGGGACCCGAGGGACTATGGCTACACCTTC.

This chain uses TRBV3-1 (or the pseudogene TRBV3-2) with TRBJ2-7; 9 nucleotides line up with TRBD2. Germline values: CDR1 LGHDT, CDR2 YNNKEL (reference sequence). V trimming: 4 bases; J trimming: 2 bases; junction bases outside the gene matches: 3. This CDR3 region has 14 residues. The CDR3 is CASSPLAGTYEQYF. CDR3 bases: TGTGCCAGCAGCCCCCTAGCGGGGACCTACGAGCAGTACTTC.

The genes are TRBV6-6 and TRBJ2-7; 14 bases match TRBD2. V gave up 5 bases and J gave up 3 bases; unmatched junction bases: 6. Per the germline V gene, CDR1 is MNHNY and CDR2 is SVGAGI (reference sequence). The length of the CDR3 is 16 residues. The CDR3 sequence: CASSKKGLAGDYEQYF. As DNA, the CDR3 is TGTGCCAGCAGTAAGAAGGGACTAGCGGGAGACTACGAGCAGTACTTC.

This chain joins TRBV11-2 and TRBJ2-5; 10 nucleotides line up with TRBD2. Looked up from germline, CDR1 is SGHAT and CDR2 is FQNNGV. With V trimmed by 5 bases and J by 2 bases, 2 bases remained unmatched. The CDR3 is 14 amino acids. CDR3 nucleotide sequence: TGTGCCAGCAGCCCGGGACTAGCGCAAGAGACCCAGTACTTC. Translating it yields CASSPGLAQETQYF.

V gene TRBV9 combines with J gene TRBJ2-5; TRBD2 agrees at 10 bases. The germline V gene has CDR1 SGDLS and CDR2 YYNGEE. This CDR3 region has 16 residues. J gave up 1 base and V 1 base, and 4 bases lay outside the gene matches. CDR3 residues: CASSVRSSGGQETQYF. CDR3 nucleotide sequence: TGTGCCAGCAGCGTAAGATCTAGCGGGGGCCAAGAGACCCAGTACTTC.

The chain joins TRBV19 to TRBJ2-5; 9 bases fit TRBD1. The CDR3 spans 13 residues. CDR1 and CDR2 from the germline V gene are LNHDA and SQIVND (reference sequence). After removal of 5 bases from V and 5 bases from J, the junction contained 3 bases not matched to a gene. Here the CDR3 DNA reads TGTGCCAGTAGTGGGACAGGGAGGGAGACCCAGTACTTC. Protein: CASSGTGRETQYF.

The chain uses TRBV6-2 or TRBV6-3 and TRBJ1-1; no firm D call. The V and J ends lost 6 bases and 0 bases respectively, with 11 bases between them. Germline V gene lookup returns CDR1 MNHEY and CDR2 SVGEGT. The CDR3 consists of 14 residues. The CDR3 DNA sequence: TGTGCCAGCAGCAGCACAGTAATGAACACTGAAGCTTTCTTT. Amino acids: CASSSTVMNTEAFF.

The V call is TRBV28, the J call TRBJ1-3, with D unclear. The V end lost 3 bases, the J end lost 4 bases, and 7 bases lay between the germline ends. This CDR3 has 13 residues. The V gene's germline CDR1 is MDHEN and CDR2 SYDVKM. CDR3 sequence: CASSLGRGNTIYF. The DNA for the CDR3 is TGTGCCAGCAGTTTGGGCAGGGGAAACACCATATATTTT.

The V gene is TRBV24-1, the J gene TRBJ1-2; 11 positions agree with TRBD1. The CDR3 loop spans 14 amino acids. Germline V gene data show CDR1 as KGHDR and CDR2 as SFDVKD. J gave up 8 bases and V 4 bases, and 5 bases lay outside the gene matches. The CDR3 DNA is TGTGCCACCAGTGACCCGGGACAGGGGGGAGGCTACACCTTC. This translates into CATSDPGQGGGYTF.

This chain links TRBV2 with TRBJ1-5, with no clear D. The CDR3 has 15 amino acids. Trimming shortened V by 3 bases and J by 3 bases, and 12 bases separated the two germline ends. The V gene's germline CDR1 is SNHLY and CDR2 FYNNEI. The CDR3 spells CASSDGPLDNQPQHF. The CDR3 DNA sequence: TGTGCCAGCAGTGATGGGCCGCTTGACAATCAGCCCCAGCATTTT.

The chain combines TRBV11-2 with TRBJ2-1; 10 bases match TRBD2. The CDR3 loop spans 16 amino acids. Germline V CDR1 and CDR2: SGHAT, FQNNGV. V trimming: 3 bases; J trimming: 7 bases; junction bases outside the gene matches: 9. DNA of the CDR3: TGTGCCAGCAGCTTGATTACTAGCGGGATATGGAATGAGCAGTTCTTC. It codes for CASSLITSGIWNEQFF. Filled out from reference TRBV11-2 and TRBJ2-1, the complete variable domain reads EAGVAQSPRYKIIEKRQSVAFWCNPISGHATLYWYQQILGQGPKLLIQFQNNGVVDDSQLPKDRFSAERLKGVDSTLKIQPAKLEDSAVYLCASSLITSGIWNEQFFGPGTRLTVL.